This TCR beta chain came from a study of T cell changes during pregnancy in multiple sclerosis. Repertoires were generated with immunoSEQ multiplex PCR, while TCRdb's copy carries only in-frame clones and drops some. The table records approximately 65,000 clones, around 96% of them present only once. The CDR3 is made up of 16 amino acids. The germline V gene encodes CDR1 SGHVS and CDR2 FNYEAQ. V was cut by 0 bases and J by 1 base, with 13 bases left in between. In this sample, this clone turned up once. This sequence joins TRBV7-6 and TRBJ2-7; the D gene is possibly TRBD2 (6 bases). The clonotype comes from a female donor with multiple sclerosis, enrolled in a pregnancy study. The starting material was CD8+ T cells from peripheral blood mononuclear cells, obtained after pregnancy. Here the CDR3 DNA reads TGTGCCAGCAGCTTAGCGGGAGGACTCCCGTCCTACGAGCAGTACTTC. Its translation: CASSLAGGLPSYEQYF.